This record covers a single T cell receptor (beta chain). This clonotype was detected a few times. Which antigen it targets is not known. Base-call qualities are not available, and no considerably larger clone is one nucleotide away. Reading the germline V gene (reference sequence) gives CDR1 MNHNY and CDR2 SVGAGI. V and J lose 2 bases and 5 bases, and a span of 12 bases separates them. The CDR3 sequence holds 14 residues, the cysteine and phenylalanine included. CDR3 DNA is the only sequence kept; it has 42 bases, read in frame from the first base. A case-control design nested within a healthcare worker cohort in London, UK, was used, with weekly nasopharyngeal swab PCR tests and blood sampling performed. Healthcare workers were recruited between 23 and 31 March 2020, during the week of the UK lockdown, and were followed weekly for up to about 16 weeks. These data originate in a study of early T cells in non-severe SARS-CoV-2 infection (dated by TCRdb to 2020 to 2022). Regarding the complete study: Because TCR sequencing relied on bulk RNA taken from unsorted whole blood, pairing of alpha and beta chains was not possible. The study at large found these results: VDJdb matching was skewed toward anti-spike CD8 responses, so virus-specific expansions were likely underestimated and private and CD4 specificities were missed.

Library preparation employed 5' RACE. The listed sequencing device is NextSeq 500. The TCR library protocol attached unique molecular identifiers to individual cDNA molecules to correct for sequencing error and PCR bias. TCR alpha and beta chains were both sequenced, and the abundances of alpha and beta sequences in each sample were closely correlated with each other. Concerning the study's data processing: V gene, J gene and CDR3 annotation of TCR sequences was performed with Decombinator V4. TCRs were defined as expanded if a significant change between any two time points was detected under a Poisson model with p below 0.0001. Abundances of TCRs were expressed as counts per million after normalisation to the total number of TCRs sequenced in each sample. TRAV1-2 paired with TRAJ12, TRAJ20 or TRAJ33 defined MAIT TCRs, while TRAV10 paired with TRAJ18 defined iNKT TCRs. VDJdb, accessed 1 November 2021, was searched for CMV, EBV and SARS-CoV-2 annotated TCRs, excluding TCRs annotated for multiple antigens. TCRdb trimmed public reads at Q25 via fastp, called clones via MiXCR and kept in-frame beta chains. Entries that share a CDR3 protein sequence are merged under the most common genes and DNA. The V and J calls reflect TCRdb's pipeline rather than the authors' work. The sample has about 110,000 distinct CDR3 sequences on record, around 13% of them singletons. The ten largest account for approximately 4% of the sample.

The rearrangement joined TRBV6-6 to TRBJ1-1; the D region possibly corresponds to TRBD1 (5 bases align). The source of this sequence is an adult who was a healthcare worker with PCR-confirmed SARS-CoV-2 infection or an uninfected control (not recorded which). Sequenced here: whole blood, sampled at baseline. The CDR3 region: CASSYGRAITEAFF. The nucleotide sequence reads TGTGCCAGCAGTTACGGCAGGGCCATTACTGAAGCTTTCTTT.